This is a list of T cell receptor beta chains from one sample in a study of shared T cell receptors in the human thymus. Measured with immunoSEQ multiplex PCR; TCRdb has only the in-frame clones, and not every one. The sample lists some 760,000 clones; 70% to 90% were seen once. In addition, the sample was reused for a study of human thymus T cells.

The specimen was thymocytes. Receptor source: a girl under three years old with a congenital heart defect. CDR3s include the opening cysteine and the closing phenylalanine or tryptophan. The D gene is left open where the match is weak. Clone size is given for some rows only: seen once, a few or many times, or a class if the clone is expanded.

D gene	V gene	clone size	J gene	CDR3 protein	CDR3 DNA
TRBD1	TRBV4-3	-	TRBJ2-1	CASSRNRFRDRASYEQFF	TGCGCCAGCAGCCGGAACCGGTTCCGGGACAGGGCGAGTTATGAGCAGTTCTTC
-	TRBV7-2	few	TRBJ1-2	CASSSPSRGGYTF	TGTGCCAGCAGCTCCCCCAGTCGCGGGGGCTACACCTTC
-	TRBV19	-	TRBJ2-5	CASSMEGEFPQETQYF	TGTGCCAGTAGTATGGAAGGAGAGTTTCCCCAAGAGACCCAGTACTTC
TRBD1	TRBV6-6	once	TRBJ1-2	CASSYDRGRPYGYTF	TGTGCCAGCAGTTATGACAGGGGGCGCCCCTATGGCTACACCTTC
TRBD1	TRBV6-5	-	TRBJ1-1	CARTPGQGRPEAFF	TGTGCCAGAACCCCGGGACAGGGTCGTCCTGAAGCTTTCTTT
-	TRBV10-2	-	TRBJ2-4	CASSGYRDLENIQYF	TGCGCCAGCAGTGGGTACAGGGATCTGGAAAACATTCAGTACTTC
-	TRBV6-5	-	TRBJ1-2	CASRPLSRGSRGYTF	TGTGCCAGCAGGCCCCTTTCCAGGGGATCTCGGGGCTACACCTTC
TRBD2	TRBV18	once	TRBJ2-1	CASSPTTGGNEQFF	TGTGCCAGCTCACCTACCACGGGGGGGAATGAGCAGTTCTTC
-	TRBV2	-	TRBJ2-3	CASMTTVGTDTQYF	TGTGCCAGCATGACGACAGTGGGCACAGATACGCAGTATTTT
-	TRBV5-8	once	TRBJ2-7	CASSFFRGRTGTPAYEQYF	TGTGCCAGCAGCTTCTTCCGCGGACGAACCGGGACACCCGCCTACGAGCAGTACTTC
TRBD1	TRBV6-5	-	TRBJ1-6	CASSHKGQFNSPLHF	TGTGCCAGCAGTCATAAGGGACAGTTTAATTCCCCCCTCCACTTT
-	TRBV11-2	-	TRBJ1-1	CASSLVALMDTEAFF	TGTGCCAGCAGCTTAGTGGCTCTCATGGACACTGAAGCTTTCTTT
-	TRBV7-2	-	TRBJ2-5	CATSRKVGGAIQYF	TGTGCCACCTCGAGGAAGGTTGGGGGGGCAATCCAGTACTTC
TRBD2	TRBV6-5	once	TRBJ2-1	CASSYSTSGGVNEQFF	TGTGCCAGCAGTTACTCGACTAGCGGGGGGGTGAATGAGCAGTTCTTC
-	TRBV28	-	TRBJ1-6	CASSLGELRVAYNSPLHF	TGTGCCAGCAGTTTAGGGGAGTTGCGGGTTGCCTATAATTCACCCCTCCACTTT
-	TRBV19	-	TRBJ2-7	CASSIARGPYEQYF	TGTGCCAGTAGTATAGCCAGGGGCCCCTACGAGCAGTACTTC
-	TRBV2	-	TRBJ1-2	CASSEARLYVREYGYTF	TGTGCCAGCAGTGAAGCGCGGCTATATGTCAGAGAGTATGGCTACACCTTC
TRBD2	TRBV6-5	-	TRBJ2-1	CASSCREGDRYNEQFF	TGTGCCAGCAGTTGTAGGGAGGGCGATCGATACAATGAGCAGTTCTTC
TRBD1	TRBV7-9	-	TRBJ1-1	CASSLQGAWTEAFF	TGTGCCAGCAGCTTACAGGGGGCTTGGACTGAAGCTTTCTTT
TRBD1	TRBV6-1	-	TRBJ2-2	CASIRGQSNGELFF	TGTGCCAGCATAAGGGGGCAGTCTAACGGGGAGCTGTTTTTT
TRBD1	TRBV2	once	TRBJ1-1	CASFYLADRGTEAFF	TGTGCCAGCTTCTATTTGGCGGACAGGGGAACTGAAGCTTTCTTT
TRBD2	TRBV4-2	-	TRBJ2-3	CASSQDSSGGAKDTQYF	TGTGCCAGCAGCCAAGATTCAAGCGGGGGGGCCAAAGATACGCAGTATTTT
TRBD1	TRBV6-1	-	TRBJ1-1	CASIGTGRDTEAFF	TGTGCCAGCATTGGGACAGGGAGGGACACTGAAGCTTTCTTT
-	TRBV28	-	TRBJ2-7	CASLSSGLREQYF	TGTGCCAGCCTCTCATCCGGGTTAAGGGAGCAGTACTTC
-	TRBV5-1	-	TRBJ1-2	CASSSLRGGASGYTF	TGCGCCAGCAGCTCTCTACGGGGGGGGGCCTCTGGCTACACCTTC
-	TRBV12-2	-	TRBJ2-3	CASRLRGGGVQSTDTQYF	TGTGCAAGTCGCTTACGAGGCGGGGGGGTACAAAGCACAGATACGCAGTATTTT
TRBD1	TRBV10-3	-	TRBJ1-2	CAISERDRGGPDGYTF	TGTGCCATCAGTGAAAGGGACAGGGGAGGCCCGGATGGCTACACCTTC
TRBD1	TRBV4-1	few	TRBJ1-2	CASSQLDRGGYGYTF	TGCGCCAGCAGCCAATTGGACAGGGGCGGCTATGGCTACACCTTC
TRBD1	TRBV12-5	-	TRBJ2-7	CASGLSGTAPSTIYEQYF	TGTGCTAGTGGTTTGTCCGGGACAGCACCCTCTACTATCTACGAGCAGTACTTC
TRBD1	TRBV19	-	TRBJ1-2	CASRDRVLYGYTF	TGTGCCAGTAGGGACAGGGTGCTCTATGGCTACACCTTC
TRBD1	TRBV27	once	TRBJ2-1	CASGAGTGAYNEQFF	TGTGCCAGCGGCGCCGGGACAGGGGCCTACAATGAGCAGTTCTTC
TRBD1	TRBV6-1	-	TRBJ1-6	CASNLLTGISPLHF	TGTGCCAGCAACCTCTTGACAGGGATCTCACCCCTCCACTTT
-	TRBV20-1	-	TRBJ2-7	CSVSGAYEQYF	TGCAGCGTTTCCGGGGCCTACGAGCAGTACTTC
-	TRBV2	-	TRBJ1-3	CASSPQGNSGNTIYF	TGTGCCAGCAGTCCTCAGGGAAACTCTGGAAACACCATATATTTT
TRBD2	TRBV2	-	TRBJ2-7	CASSGRVAGGNEQYF	TGTGCCAGCAGTGGAAGGGTTGCGGGGGGCAACGAGCAGTACTTC
-	TRBV11-2	-	TRBJ1-2	CASSQGYRYGYTF	TGTGCCAGCAGTCAGGGGTATCGCTATGGCTACACCTTC
-	TRBV28	once	TRBJ1-3	CASSSTTHRASGNTIYF	TGTGCCAGCAGTTCAACTACTCACAGGGCCTCTGGAAACACCATATATTTT
TRBD1	TRBV9	-	TRBJ1-1	CASSAPGGLGTEAFF	TGTGCCAGCAGCGCGCCAGGGGGGCTTGGGACTGAAGCTTTCTTT
-	TRBV19	-	TRBJ1-5	CASTGKGYSNQPQHF	TGTGCCAGTACAGGGAAGGGGTATAGCAATCAGCCCCAGCATTTT
-	TRBV4-1	-	TRBJ2-6	CASSPYFRVDLISGANVLTF	TGCGCCAGCAGCCCCTATTTCCGGGTGGATCTGATCTCTGGGGCCAACGTCCTGACTTTC
-	TRBV15	-	TRBJ1-6	CATSRDGQNSPLHF	TGTGCCACCAGCAGAGATGGACAGAATTCACCCCTCCACTTT
TRBD1	TRBV5-6	-	TRBJ2-7	CASSWRAGQVTEQYF	TGTGCCAGCAGCTGGAGGGCGGGACAGGTCACCGAGCAGTACTTC
TRBD1	TRBV7-8	few	TRBJ1-2	CASSLGGDRACGYTF	TGTGCCAGCAGCTTAGGAGGGGACAGGGCTTGTGGCTACACCTTC
-	TRBV7-3	-	TRBJ2-7	CASSLGQGPSYEQYF	TGTGCCAGCAGCTTAGGGCAGGGGCCCTCCTACGAGCAGTACTTC
-	TRBV18	-	TRBJ2-3	CASSPSTLGDTQYF	TGTGCCAGCTCACCGTCGACACTAGGAGATACGCAGTATTTT
-	TRBV19	-	TRBJ1-5	CASSITGEPQHF	TGTGCCAGTAGTATAACGGGAGAGCCCCAGCATTTT
-	TRBV9	once	TRBJ1-2	CASSVYARMPGGRPYGYTF	TGTGCCAGCAGCGTATATGCCCGTATGCCGGGGGGGCGGCCCTATGGCTACACCTTC
-	TRBV5-1	-	TRBJ1-2	CASSLVGGAINPKDNYGYTF	TGCGCCAGCAGCTTGGTGGGGGGGGCGATTAATCCTAAGGACAACTATGGCTACACCTTC
-	TRBV6-5	-	TRBJ2-2	CASSEAGTGELFF	TGTGCCAGCAGTGAAGCAGGGACCGGGGAGCTGTTTTTT
TRBD1	TRBV27	few	TRBJ2-7	CASSLTGQEHYEQYF	TGTGCCAGCAGTTTAACTGGACAGGAACACTACGAGCAGTACTTC
TRBD1	TRBV7-2	-	TRBJ2-7	CASSLGQGVFNEQYF	TGTGCCAGCAGCTTAGGACAGGGCGTTTTTAACGAGCAGTACTTC
-	TRBV5-1	-	TRBJ1-3	CASTPDSSSGNTIYF	TGCGCCAGCACCCCGGACAGTAGCTCTGGAAACACCATATATTTT
-	TRBV5-4	-	TRBJ2-7	CASSFGGGEYEQYF	TGTGCCAGCAGTTTCGGCGGCGGGGAATACGAGCAGTACTTC
-	TRBV5-6	few	TRBJ1-1	CASSPSRVGQNTEAFF	TGTGCCAGCAGCCCTTCGAGGGTGGGTCAGAACACTGAAGCTTTCTTT
TRBD2	TRBV5-6	once	TRBJ2-1	CASSFRSSGAYNEQFF	TGTGCCAGCAGCTTTCGGTCTAGCGGGGCCTACAATGAGCAGTTCTTC
TRBD1	TRBV6-1	few	TRBJ1-2	CASSIDRDYGYTF	TGTGCCAGCAGTATTGACAGGGACTATGGCTACACCTTC
-	TRBV5-5	-	TRBJ2-7	CASSGADEQYF	TGTGCCAGCAGTGGGGCGGACGAGCAGTACTTC